This TCR beta chain was sequenced during a study of shared clonotypes between healthy human individuals. Study context: Donors consisted of two women and three men between 18 and 49.

Study-level points and caveats: A generally larger estimated richness was seen in naive subsets than in memory subsets.

TCRdb's copy holds only in-frame clones and misses some; the assay was immunoSEQ multiplex PCR. The sample lists 2 million to 2.5 million clones, 93% occurring once. As regards this clone: Its antigen is not known.

Terminally differentiated effector memory CD45RA+ cells were left out of the naive CD8 fraction, which was CD45RO-negative and positively selected for CCR7. Germline assignment: CDR1 MNHNS and CDR2 SASEGT. With 5 bases clipped from V and 5 bases from J, the junction kept 4 bases outside the gene matches. There are 15 residues in the CDR3. The TCR originated in a man between 18 and 29 years old in good health. Some clones in this sample may be carry-over from other donors' samples. The V and J genes are TRBV6-1 and TRBJ2-5; 14 bases align to TRBD2. The specimen sequenced was naive CD8+ T cells from PBMCs. CDR3 protein: CASSPTSGGAETQYF. As DNA, the CDR3 is TGTGCCAGCAGTCCGACTAGCGGGGGGGCGGAGACCCAGTACTTC.